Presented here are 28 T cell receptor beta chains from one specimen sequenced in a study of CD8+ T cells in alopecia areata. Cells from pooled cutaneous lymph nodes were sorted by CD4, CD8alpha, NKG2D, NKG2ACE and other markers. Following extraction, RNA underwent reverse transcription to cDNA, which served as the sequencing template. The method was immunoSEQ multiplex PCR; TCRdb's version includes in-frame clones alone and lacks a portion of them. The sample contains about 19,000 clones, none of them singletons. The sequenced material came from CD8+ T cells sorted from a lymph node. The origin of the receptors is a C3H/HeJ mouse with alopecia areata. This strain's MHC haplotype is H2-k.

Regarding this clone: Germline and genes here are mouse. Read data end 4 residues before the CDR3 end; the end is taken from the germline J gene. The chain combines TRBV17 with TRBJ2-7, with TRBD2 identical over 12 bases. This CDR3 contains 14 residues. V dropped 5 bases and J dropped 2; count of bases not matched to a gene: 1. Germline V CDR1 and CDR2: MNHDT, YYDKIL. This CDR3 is CASSGLGGTYEQYF. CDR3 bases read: TGTGCTAGCAGTGGACTGGGGGGGACCTAT.

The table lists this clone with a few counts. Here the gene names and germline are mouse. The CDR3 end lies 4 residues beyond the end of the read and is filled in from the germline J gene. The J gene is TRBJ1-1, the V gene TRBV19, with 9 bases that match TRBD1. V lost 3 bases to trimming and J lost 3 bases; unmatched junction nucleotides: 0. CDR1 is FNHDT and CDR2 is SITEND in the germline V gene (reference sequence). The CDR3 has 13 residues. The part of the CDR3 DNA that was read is TGTGCCAGCAGTAGGGACAGGGACACA. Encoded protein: CASSRDRDT. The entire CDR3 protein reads CASSRDRDTEVFF.

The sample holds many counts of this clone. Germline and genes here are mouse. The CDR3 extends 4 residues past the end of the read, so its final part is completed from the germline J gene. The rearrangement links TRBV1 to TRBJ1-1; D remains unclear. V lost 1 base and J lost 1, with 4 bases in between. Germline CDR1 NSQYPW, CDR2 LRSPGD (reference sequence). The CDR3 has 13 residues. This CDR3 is CTCSAGQNTEVFF. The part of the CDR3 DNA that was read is TGCACCTGCAGTGCAGGACAAAACACA.

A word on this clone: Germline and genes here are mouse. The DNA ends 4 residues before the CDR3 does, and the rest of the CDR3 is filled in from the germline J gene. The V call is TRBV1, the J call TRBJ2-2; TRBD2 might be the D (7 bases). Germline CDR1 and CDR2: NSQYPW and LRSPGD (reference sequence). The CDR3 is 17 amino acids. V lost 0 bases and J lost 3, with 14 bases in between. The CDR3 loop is CTCSAEGGRRDTGQLYF. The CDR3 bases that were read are TGCACCTGCAGTGCAGAAGGGGGGCGCAGAGACACCGGG.

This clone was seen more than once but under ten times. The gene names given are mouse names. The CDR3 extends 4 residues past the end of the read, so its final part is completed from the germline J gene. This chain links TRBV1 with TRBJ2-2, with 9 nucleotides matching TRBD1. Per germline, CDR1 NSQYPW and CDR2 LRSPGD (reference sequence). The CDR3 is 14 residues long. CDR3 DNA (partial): TGCACCTGCAGTGGGACAGGGGTCGGCGGG. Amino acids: CTCSGTGVGG. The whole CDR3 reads CTCSGTGVGGQLYF.

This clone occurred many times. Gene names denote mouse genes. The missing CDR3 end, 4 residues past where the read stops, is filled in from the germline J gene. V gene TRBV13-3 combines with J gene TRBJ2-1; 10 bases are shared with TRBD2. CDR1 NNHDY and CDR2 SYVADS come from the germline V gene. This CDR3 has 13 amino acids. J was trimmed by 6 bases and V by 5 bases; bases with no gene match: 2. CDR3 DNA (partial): TGTGCCAGCAGGACTGGGGGGTTTGCT. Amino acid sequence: CASRTGGFA. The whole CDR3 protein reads CASRTGGFAEQFF.

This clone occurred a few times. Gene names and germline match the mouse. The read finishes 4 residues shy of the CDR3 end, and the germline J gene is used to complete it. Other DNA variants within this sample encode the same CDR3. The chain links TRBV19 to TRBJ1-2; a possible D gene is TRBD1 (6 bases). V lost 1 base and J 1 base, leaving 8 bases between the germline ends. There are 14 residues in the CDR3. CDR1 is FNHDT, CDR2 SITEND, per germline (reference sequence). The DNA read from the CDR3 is TGTGCCAGCAGTATAAGGGGGGGAAACTCC. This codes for CASSIRGGNS. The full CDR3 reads CASSIRGGNSDYTF.

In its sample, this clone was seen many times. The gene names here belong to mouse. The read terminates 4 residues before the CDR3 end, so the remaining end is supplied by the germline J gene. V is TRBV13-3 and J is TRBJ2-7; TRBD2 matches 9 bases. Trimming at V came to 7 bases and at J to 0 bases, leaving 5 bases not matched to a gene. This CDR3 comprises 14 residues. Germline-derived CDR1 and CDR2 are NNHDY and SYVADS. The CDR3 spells CASRTGGFSYEQYF. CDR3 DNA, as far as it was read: TGTGCCAGCCGTACTGGGGGGTTCTCCTAT.

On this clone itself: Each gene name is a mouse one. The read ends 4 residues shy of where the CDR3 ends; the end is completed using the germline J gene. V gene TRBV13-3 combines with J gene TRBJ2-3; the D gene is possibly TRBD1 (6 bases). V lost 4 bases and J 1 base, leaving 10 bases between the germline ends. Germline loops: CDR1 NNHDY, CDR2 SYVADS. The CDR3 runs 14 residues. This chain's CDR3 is CASSSGEGAETLYF. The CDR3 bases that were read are TGTGCCAGCAGTTCAGGGGAGGGTGCAGAA.

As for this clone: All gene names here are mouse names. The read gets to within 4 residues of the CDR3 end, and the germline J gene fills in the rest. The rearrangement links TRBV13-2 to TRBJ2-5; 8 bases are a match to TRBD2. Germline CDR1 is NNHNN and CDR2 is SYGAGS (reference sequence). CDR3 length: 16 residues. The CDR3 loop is CASGDAWGGRGDTQYF. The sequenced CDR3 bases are TGTGCCAGCGGTGATGCATGGGGGGGGCGCGGGGAC.

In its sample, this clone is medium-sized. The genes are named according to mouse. The sequenced part of the CDR3 DNA is TGTGCCAGCAGTGATTCGGACAGAAAAGAC. Amino acids: CASSDSDRKD. The CDR3 in its entirety is CASSDSDRKDTQYF. The J gene is TRBJ2-5, the V gene TRBV13-3, with a possible D match to TRBD1 (6 bases). The read stops 4 residues short of the end of the CDR3; the missing end is completed from the germline J gene. Germline loops: CDR1 NNHDY, CDR2 SYVADS. This CDR3 is built from 14 residues.

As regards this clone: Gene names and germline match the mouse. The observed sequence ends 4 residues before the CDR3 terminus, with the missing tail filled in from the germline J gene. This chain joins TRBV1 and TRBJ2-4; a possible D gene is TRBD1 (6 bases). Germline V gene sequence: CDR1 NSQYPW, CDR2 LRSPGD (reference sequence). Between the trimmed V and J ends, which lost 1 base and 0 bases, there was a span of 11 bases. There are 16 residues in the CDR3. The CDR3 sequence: CTCSAGGGPSQNTLYF. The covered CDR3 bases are TGCACCTGCAGTGCAGGAGGGGGACCTAGTCAAAAC.

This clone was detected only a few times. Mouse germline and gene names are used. The CDR3 spells CASTWGASEETLYF. The sequenced part of the CDR3 DNA is TGTGCCAGCACCTGGGGGGCGAGCGAAGAA. The V call is TRBV19, the J call TRBJ2-3; 8 bases are shared with TRBD2. The read terminates 4 residues ahead of where the CDR3 ends, so the germline J gene completes it. The CDR3 extends over 14 amino acids. In germline, CDR1 is FNHDT, CDR2 SITEND (reference sequence). Filled out from reference TRBV19 and TRBJ2-3, the complete variable domain reads GGIITQTPKFLIGQEGQKLTLKCQQNFNHDTMYWYRQDSGKGLRLIYYSITENDLQKGDLSEGYDASREKKSSFSLTVTSAQKNEMAVFLCASTWGASEETLYFGSGTRLTVL.

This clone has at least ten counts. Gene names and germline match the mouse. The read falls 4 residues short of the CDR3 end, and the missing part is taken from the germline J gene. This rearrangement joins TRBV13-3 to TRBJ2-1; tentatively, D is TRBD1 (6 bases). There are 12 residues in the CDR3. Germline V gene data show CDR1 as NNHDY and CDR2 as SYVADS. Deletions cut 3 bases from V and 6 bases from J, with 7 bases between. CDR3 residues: CASSGGGAEQFF. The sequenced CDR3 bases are TGTGCCAGCAGTGGAGGGGGTGCT.

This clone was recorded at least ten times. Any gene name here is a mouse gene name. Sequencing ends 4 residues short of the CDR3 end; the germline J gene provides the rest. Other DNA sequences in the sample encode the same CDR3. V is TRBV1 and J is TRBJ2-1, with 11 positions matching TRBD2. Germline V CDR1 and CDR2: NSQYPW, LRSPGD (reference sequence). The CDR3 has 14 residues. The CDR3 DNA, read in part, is TGCACCTGCAGTGCAGGGACTGGGGGGGCT. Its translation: CTCSAGTGGA. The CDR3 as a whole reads CTCSAGTGGAEQFF.

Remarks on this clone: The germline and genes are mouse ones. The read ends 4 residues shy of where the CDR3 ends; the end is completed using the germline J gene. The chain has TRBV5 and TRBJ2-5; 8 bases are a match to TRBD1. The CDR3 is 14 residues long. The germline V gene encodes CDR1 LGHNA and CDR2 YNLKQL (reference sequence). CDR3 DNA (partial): TGTGCCAGCAGCCAAGCGGACAGGGAAGAC. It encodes CASSQADRED. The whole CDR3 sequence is CASSQADREDTQYF.

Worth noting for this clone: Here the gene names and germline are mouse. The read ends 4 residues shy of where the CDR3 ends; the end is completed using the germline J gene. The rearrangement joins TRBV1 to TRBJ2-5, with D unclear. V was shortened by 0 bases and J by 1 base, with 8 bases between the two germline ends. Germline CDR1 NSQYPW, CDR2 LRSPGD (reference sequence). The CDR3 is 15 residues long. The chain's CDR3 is CTCSADWRDQDTQYF. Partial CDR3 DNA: TGCACCTGCAGTGCAGATTGGAGGGACCAAGAC.

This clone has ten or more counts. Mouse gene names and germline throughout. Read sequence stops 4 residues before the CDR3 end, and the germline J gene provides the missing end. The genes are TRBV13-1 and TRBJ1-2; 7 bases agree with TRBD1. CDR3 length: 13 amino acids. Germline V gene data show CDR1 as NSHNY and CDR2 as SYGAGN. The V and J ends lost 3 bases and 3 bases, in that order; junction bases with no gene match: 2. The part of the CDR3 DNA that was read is TGTGCCAGCAGTGGAGGGACAGACTCC. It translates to CASSGGTDS. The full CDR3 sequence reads CASSGGTDSDYTF.

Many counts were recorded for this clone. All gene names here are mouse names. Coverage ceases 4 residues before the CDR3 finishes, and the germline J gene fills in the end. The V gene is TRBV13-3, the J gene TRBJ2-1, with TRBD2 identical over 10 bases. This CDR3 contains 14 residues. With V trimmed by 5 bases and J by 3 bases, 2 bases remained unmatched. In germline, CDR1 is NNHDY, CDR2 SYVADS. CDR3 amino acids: CASSTGGGYAEQFF. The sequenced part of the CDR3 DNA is TGTGCCAGCAGCACTGGGGGGGGCTATGCT.

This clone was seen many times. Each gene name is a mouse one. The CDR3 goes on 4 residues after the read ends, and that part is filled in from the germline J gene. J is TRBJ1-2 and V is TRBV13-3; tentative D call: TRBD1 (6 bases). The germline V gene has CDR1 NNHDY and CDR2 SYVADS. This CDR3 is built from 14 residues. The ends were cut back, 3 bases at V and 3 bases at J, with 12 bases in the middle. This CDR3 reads CASSATGGDSDYTF. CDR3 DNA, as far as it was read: TGTGCCAGCAGTGCGACAGGAGGGGACTCC.

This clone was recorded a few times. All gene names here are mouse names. CDR3 bases read: TGTGCCAGCGGTGACGCCGGGACACCTTCCAACGAA. It yields the protein CASGDAGTPSNE. The whole CDR3 protein reads CASGDAGTPSNERLFF. The gene calls are TRBV13-2 and TRBJ1-4, with a weak D call TRBD1 (6 bases). From the germline J gene comes the end of the CDR3, since the read stops 4 residues before it. This CDR3 region has 16 residues. Trimming took off 2 bases at V and 1 base at J, with 12 bases between the two ends. CDR1 and CDR2 (germline): NNHNN, SYGAGS (reference sequence).

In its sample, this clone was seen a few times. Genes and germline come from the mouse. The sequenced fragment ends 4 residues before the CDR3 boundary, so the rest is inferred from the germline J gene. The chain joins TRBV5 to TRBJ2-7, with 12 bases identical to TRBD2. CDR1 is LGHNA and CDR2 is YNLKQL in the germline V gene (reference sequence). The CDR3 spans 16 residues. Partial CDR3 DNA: TGTGCCAGCAGCCACTCGGGACTGGGGGGCCCTTAT. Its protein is CASSHSGLGGPY. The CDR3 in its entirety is CASSHSGLGGPYEQYF.

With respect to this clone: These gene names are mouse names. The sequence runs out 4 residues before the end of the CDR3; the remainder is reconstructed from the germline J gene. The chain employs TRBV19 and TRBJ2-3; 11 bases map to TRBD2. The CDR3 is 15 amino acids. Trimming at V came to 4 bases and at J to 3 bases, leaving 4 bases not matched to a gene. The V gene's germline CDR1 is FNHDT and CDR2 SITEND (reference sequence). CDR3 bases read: TGTGCCAGCAGTTCCCGGGACTGGGGGGCAGAA. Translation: CASSSRDWGAE. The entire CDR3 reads CASSSRDWGAETLYF.

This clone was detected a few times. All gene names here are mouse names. The CDR3 spells CAWSRQPNTEVFF. CDR3 bases read: TGTGCCTGGAGCCGACAGCCAAACACA. The genes are TRBV31 and TRBJ1-1; a weak D match, TRBD1 (5 bases). Sequencing ends 4 residues short of the CDR3 end; the germline J gene provides the rest. This CDR3 is 13 amino acids long. Trimming pared 3 bases from V and 0 bases from J, leaving 8 bases between. The germline V gene encodes CDR1 GKSSPN and CDR2 SITVG.

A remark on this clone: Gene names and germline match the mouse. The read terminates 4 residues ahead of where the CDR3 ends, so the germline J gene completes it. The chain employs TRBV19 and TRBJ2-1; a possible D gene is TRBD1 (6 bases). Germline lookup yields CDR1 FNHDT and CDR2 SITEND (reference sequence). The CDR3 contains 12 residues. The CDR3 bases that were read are TGTGCCAGCAGTTTAGACAGGGCT. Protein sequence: CASSLDRA. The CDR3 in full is CASSLDRAEQFF.

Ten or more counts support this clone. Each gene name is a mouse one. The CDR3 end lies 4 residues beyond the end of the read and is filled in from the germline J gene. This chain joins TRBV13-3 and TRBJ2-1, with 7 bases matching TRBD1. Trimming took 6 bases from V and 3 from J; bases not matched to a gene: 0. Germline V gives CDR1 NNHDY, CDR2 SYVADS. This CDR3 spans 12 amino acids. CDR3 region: CASTGGYAEQFF. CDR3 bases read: TGTGCCAGCACAGGGGGCTATGCT.

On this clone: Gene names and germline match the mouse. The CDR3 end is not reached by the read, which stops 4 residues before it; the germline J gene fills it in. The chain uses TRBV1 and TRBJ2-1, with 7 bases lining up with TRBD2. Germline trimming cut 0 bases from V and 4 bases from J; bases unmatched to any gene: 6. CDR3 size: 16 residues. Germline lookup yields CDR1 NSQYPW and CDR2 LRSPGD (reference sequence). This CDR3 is CTCSADRDWAYAEQFF. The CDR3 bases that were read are TGCACCTGCAGTGCAGATCGAGACTGGGCGTATGCT.

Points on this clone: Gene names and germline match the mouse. CDR3 region: CTCSADLGASAETLYF. CDR3 bases read: TGCACCTGCAGTGCAGATCTGGGGGCAAGTGCAGAA. This chain links TRBV1 with TRBJ2-3; a weak D match, TRBD2 (7 bases). The read halts 4 residues ahead of the CDR3 end, with the missing end drawn from the germline J gene. This CDR3 contains 16 residues. Germline CDR1 and CDR2: NSQYPW and LRSPGD (reference sequence). V was clipped by 0 bases and J by 0 bases, with 10 bases between them.